This T cell receptor (beta chain) derives from a study of beta chain features in type 1 diabetes. This clone was counted between two and nine times. Its matching antigen is unknown. Markers CD45RO/CCR7/CD25/CD127/CD95/CD27 served to sort CD4+ naive, central memory, regulatory and stem cell-like memory cells. The study, taken as a whole, reports: Type 1 diabetes patients had TCRB CDR3s that were shorter (moderately but significantly so) in all four CD4+ subsets.

The entirety of the isolated RNA underwent reverse transcription, so expressed TCRB transcripts were sequenced. Repertoires were generated with immunoSEQ multiplex PCR, while TCRdb's copy carries only in-frame clones and drops some. The data hold 200,000 to 300,000 clones, with around 20% observed a single time. The V and J ends lost 2 bases and 3 bases, in that order; junction bases with no gene match: 4. CDR1 is MNHEY and CDR2 is SVGAGI in the germline V gene. This CDR3 has 14 residues. Input material: naive CD4+ T cells from blood. The sequence was obtained from a middle-aged woman with type 1 diabetes. The chain recombines TRBV6-5 with TRBJ2-7; 7 bases align to TRBD1. The CDR3 here is CASSYNRGFYEQYF. The DNA for the CDR3 is TGTGCCAGCAGTTACAACAGGGGATTCTACGAGCAGTACTTC.